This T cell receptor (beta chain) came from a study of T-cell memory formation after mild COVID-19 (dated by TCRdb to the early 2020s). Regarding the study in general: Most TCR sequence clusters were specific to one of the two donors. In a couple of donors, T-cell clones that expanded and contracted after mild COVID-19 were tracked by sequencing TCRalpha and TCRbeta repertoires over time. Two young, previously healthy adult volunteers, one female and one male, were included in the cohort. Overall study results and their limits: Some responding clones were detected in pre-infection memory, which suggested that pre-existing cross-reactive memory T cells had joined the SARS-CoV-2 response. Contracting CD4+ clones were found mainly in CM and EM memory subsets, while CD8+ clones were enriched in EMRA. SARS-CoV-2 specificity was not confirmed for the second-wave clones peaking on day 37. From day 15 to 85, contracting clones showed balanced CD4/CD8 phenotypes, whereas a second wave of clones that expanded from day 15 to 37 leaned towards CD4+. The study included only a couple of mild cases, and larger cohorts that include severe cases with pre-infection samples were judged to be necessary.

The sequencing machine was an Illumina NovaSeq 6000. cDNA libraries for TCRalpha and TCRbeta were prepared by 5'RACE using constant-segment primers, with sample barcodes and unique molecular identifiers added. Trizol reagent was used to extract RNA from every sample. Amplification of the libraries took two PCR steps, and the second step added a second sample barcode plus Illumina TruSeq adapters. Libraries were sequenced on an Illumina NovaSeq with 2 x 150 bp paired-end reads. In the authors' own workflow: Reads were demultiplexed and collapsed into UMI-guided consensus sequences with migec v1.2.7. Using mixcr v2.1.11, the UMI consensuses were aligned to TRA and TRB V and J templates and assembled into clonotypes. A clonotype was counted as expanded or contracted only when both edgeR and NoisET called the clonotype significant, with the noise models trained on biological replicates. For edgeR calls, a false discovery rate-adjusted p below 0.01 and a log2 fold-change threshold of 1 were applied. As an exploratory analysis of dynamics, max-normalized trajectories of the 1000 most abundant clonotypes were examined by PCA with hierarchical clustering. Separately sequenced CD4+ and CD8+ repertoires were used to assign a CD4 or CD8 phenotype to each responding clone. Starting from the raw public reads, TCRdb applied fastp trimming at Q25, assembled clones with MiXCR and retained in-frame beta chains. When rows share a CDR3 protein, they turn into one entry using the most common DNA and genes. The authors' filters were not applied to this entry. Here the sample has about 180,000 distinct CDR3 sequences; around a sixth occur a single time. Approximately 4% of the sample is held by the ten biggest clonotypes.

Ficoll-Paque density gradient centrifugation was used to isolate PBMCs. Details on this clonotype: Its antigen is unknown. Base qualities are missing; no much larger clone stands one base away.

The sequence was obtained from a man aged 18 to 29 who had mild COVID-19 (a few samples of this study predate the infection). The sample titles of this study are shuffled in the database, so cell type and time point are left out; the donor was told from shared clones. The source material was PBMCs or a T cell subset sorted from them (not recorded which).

The CDR3 loop reads CASSQDRHPGELFF. The sequence in DNA is TGCGCCAGCAGCCAAGATAGGCATCCCGGGGAGCTGTTTTTT. The sequence joins TRBV4-3 to TRBJ2-2, with the D segment identity uncertain. The CDR3 numbers 14 residues from cysteine through phenylalanine. The only DNA kept is the CDR3, 42 bases in frame from the first base. V lost 0 bases and J lost 6 bases; the stretch between them is 8 bases long. The CDR1 and CDR2 encoded by the germline V gene are LGHNA and YSLEER.